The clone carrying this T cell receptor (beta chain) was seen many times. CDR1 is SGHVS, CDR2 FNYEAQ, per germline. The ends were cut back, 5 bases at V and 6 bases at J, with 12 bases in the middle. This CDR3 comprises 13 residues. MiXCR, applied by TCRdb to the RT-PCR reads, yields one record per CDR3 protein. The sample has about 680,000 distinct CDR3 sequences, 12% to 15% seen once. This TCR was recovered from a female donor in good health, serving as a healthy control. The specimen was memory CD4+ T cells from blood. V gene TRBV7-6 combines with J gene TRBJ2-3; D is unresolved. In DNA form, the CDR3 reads TGTGCCAGCAGCCCTTTACCCGGGGATACGCAGTATTTT. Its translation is CASSPLPGDTQYF.